This TCR beta chain was documented in a study of blood T cell repertoires in COVID-19 (dated by TCRdb to about 2020). In the study overall: Samples covering the acute and convalescent phases of COVID-19 were provided by collaborators in the United States, Italy and Spain. The material from the prospective study consisted of cDNA or gDNA derived from T cells, B-cell-depleted T cells, or PBMCs. The dataset comprised deeply sampled blood TCRbeta repertoires from subjects exposed to, actively infected with, or recovered from COVID-19. A de-identified subject ID, COVID-19 status, age in years and sex were almost always included in the sample metadata. The samples were drawn from the first 160 participants of the ongoing ImmuneRACE study and from 1,254 subjects provided by 6 global collaborators. Where available, HLA class I and class II types were obtained from metadata supplied by the sample provider rather than from assay-based typing. The repertoires were made available in a free public database intended to serve as a resource for research on the immune response to SARS-CoV-2.

TCRbeta CDR3 regions were amplified from genomic DNA using the immunoSEQ Assay, a bias-controlled multiplex PCR. The study's processing was this. The number of nucleated cells in each sample was estimated from the amplification of reference gene primers within the assay. Sequence reads were collapsed and filtered to measure the absolute abundance of every unique TCRbeta CDR3 rearrangement. Productive Simpson clonality was computed per sample as the square root of Simpson's diversity index over productive rearrangements. TCRdb retrieved this table from immuneACCESS and kept in-frame rearrangements only. Not all clones are present; in checked studies, unresolved V genes account for under half, and no reason is known for the remainder. The D gene and trimming were derived from the DNA, and the V and J assignments and clone size from that table. The sample table records tens of thousands of clones; about four fifths of these occur just once. The ten largest clonotypes hold approximately 30% of the sample.

Each collaborating institution followed its own protocols to collect whole blood in K2EDTA tubes. For TCRbeta analysis, collaborators shipped samples as frozen whole blood, isolated PBMCs, or DNA extracted from either of those sample types. The germline ends are 8 bases apart after V is trimmed by 6 bases and J by 3 bases. CDR1 and CDR2, looked up from the germline V gene (reference sequence), are LNHDA and SQIVND. Including the terminal cysteine and phenylalanine, the CDR3 comprises 12 residues. Only the CDR3 DNA stays, 36 bases, in frame from base 1. About this clone: Its recognized antigen is unknown. Qualities for individual bases were not recorded, and no much larger clone is one base off.

What the authors observed across the whole study: How much clinical and demographic metadata was included differed by source and by participant, and the metadata was provided uncurated.

The specimen sequenced was peripheral blood. The receptor's source is a human donor in a cohort sampled during active COVID-19. The V gene is TRBV19 and the J gene is TRBJ1-2; too little of a D gene remains to name it. The CDR3 protein is CASREADYGYTF. The sequenced DNA is TGTGCCAGTAGAGAGGCAGACTATGGCTACACCTTC.